A selection of T cell receptor beta chains follows, all from one sample in a study of cytomegalovirus exposure and HLA in healthy donors. Only in-frame clones appear in the TCRdb table, and some are missing; sequencing was by immunoSEQ multiplex PCR. The profile shows approximately 150,000 clones, 78% of them singletons. Sequencing was performed on PBMCs. These receptors originate from a woman between 35 and 50 years old in good health and CMV-seropositive. Both conserved end residues are part of each CDR3. D genes are given only for firm matches. A row's size may be missing; if present it is once, few, many or a size class.

v_gene	d_gene	abundance	j_gene	CDR3nt	CDR3aa
TRBV5-1	TRBD1	once	TRBJ2-1	TGCGCCAGCAGCTTGAAGGACAGGGGGTCTTTCTTCGACAATGAGCAGTTCTTC	CASSLKDRGSFFDNEQFF
TRBV9	NA	NA	TRBJ1-2	TGTGCCAGCAGCACCCGTGGCGGCTACACCTTC	CASSTRGGYTF
TRBV6-5	TRBD1	NA	TRBJ1-1	TGTGCCAGCAGCCCTGGGGACAGACGTGAAGCTTTCTTT	CASSPGDRREAFF
TRBV30	NA	NA	TRBJ1-2	TGTGCCTGGAACAGGGAATTGAGTGGCTACACCTTC	CAWNRELSGYTF
TRBV7-2	NA	NA	TRBJ2-1	TGTGCCAGCAGCGCACAGGCAGGGTCCCGGGAGCAGTTCTTC	CASSAQAGSREQFF
TRBV6-5	NA	NA	TRBJ1-1	TGTGCCAGCAGGTACGCGGGGGAGAACACTGAAGCTTTCTTT	CASRYAGENTEAFF
TRBV4-1	NA	NA	TRBJ1-2	TGCGCCAGCAGCCAATCCCAACTCGGGTGGGGCTACACCTTC	CASSQSQLGWGYTF
TRBV10-1	NA	NA	TRBJ2-1	TGCGCCAGCAGTGAAAACCACCGGGAGCAGTTCTTC	CASSENHREQFF
TRBV6-5	TRBD1	few	TRBJ2-7	TGTGCCAGCAGTAAGCACAGGGGACCCCACTACGAGCAGTACTTC	CASSKHRGPHYEQYF
TRBV5-1	NA	NA	TRBJ1-2	TGCGCCAGCAGCTTGGGAGGGAAAAACTATGGCTACACCTTC	CASSLGGKNYGYTF
TRBV10-3	TRBD2	NA	TRBJ2-1	TGTGCCATCGGCCGAAGTAGCGGGGGGCTCAATGAGCAGTTCTTC	CAIGRSSGGLNEQFF
TRBV5-5	TRBD1	NA	TRBJ2-1	TGTGCCAGCAGCTTGGTAGGGGGCGGCCTTAATGAGCAGTTCTTC	CASSLVGGGLNEQFF
TRBV6-5	NA	NA	TRBJ1-4	TGTGCCAGCAGTTACGGGGCACCGGCGACTAATGAAAAACTGTTTTTT	CASSYGAPATNEKLFF
TRBV4-2	TRBD2	NA	TRBJ2-1	TGTGCCAGCACTTCGAGCGGGGGGGTATCCTACAATGAGCAGTTCTTC	CASTSSGGVSYNEQFF
TRBV7-9	TRBD2	NA	TRBJ2-3	TGTGCCAGCAGCTTAGATAAAGCGGGGGGGCGAGATACGCAGTATTTT	CASSLDKAGGRDTQYF
TRBV5-1	NA	NA	TRBJ2-7	TGCGCCAGCACGGTGGGGGGAGCCTACGAGCAGTACTTC	CASTVGGAYEQYF
TRBV4-2	TRBD1	NA	TRBJ2-7	TGTGCCAGCAGCCATGAGGGACAGGACTCCTACGAGCAGTACTTC	CASSHEGQDSYEQYF
TRBV4-1	NA	NA	TRBJ2-7	TGCGCCAGCAGCCAAGGGACTTCCTACGAGCAGTACTTC	CASSQGTSYEQYF
TRBV6-5	TRBD1	few	TRBJ2-2	TGTGCCAGCAGGAACAGGGGGACCACCGGGGAGCTGTTTTTT	CASRNRGTTGELFF
TRBV7-6	TRBD1	NA	TRBJ2-6	TGTGCCAGCAGCTTAGGGGCAGGGGGCACTGGGGCCAACGGCCTGACTTTC	CASSLGAGGTGANGLTF
TRBV20-1	NA	NA	TRBJ1-2	TGCAGTGGTTCCGACGGGGGCTACACCTTC	CSGSDGGYTF
TRBV9	TRBD2	NA	TRBJ2-5	TGTGCCAGCCGCGTAGGGGCGGGGGAAACCCAGTACTTC	CASRVGAGETQYF
TRBV5-4	TRBD1	NA	TRBJ2-2	TGTGCCAGCAGCGACAGGGGGCTGAGCACCGGGGAGCTGTTTTTT	CASSDRGLSTGELFF
TRBV7-9	NA	NA	TRBJ2-3	TGTGCCAGCAGCTTTAGGGGTACTAGCACAGATACGCAGTATTTT	CASSFRGTSTDTQYF
TRBV27	NA	NA	TRBJ1-1	TGTGCCAGCAGAACTGCGGGGCATGAAGCTTTCTTT	CASRTAGHEAFF
TRBV5-1	TRBD1	NA	TRBJ1-2	TGCGCCAGCAGCGGTCTCACAGGGGTCGAAGGCTACACCTTC	CASSGLTGVEGYTF
TRBV7-6	TRBD1	NA	TRBJ2-2	TGTGCCAGCAGCCTAGGACAGGGAAACACCGGGGAGCTGTTTTTT	CASSLGQGNTGELFF
TRBV15	NA	NA	TRBJ2-6	TGTGCCACCAGCAGAGCAGGGGCTGGGGCCAACGGCCTGACTTTC	CATSRAGAGANGLTF
TRBV7-2	TRBD2	once	TRBJ2-7	TGTGCCAGCAGCTTAAGGTCCGGGGGGGCCTACGAGCAGTACTTC	CASSLRSGGAYEQYF
TRBV27	TRBD2	NA	TRBJ2-7	TGTGCCAGCAGGACTAGCGGGGGGGCCTACGAGCAGTACTTC	CASRTSGGAYEQYF
TRBV28	TRBD1	NA	TRBJ1-4	TGTGCCAGCAGTCGTCGGACAGGGCCTAATGAAAAACTGTTTTTT	CASSRRTGPNEKLFF
TRBV2	TRBD1	NA	TRBJ2-7	TGTGCCAGCAGCTCCGACAGGGGTTCGTCCTACGAGCAGTACTTC	CASSSDRGSSYEQYF
TRBV2	NA	NA	TRBJ2-1	TGTGCCAGCAGTGTAGGCGGTCACAATGAGCAGTTCTTC	CASSVGGHNEQFF